The text below deals with one T cell receptor beta chain. Its cognate antigen is unknown. The same CDR3 arises from other DNA sequences in this sample as well. The sample belongs to a study of cytomegalovirus exposure and HLA in healthy donors. Study-wide results and caveats: Association of a missense DCLRE1C variant with TCR beta V- and J-gene trimming was reported in a later analysis. In vitro, three CMV-associated chains proved specific for CMV antigens.

The PCR contained 60 Vbeta and 13 Jbeta primers. Some clones are missing from TCRdb's copy, which holds only in-frame ones; the method was immunoSEQ multiplex PCR. The sample contains 150,000 or so clones, approximately 81% of which appear only once. Donors in the study were healthy people who gave bone marrow. Trimming removed 0 bases at V and 8 bases at J, with 12 bases between. Germline CDR1 and CDR2: SGHRS and YFSETQ. The CDR3 sequence is 13 residues long. Material for sequencing was PBMCs. The TCR comes from a boy aged 2 to 9 in good health and CMV-seronegative. The J gene is TRBJ2-7, the V gene TRBV5-1; D ambiguous. The CDR3 is CASSLEPAGQQYF. For the CDR3, the DNA is TGCGCCAGCAGCTTGGAGCCCGCTGGGCAGCAGTACTTC.